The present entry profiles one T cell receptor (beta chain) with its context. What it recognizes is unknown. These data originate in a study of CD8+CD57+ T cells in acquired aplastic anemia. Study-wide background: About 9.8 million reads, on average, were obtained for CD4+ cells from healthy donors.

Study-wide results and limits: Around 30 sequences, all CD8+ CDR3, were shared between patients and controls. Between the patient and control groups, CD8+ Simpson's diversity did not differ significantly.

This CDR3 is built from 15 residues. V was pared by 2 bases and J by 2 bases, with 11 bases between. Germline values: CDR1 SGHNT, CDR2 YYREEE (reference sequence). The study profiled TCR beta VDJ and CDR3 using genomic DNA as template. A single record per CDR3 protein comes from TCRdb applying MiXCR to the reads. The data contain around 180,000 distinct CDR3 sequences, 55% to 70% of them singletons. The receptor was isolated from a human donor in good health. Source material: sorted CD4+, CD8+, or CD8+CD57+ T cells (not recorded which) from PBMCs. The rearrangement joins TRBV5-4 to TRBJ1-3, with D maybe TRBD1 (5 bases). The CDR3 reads CASSFGRETGNTIYF. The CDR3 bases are TGTGCCAGCAGCTTTGGCAGGGAAACTGGAAACACCATATATTTT.